This entry features one T cell receptor (beta chain) sequence. Using immunoSEQ multiplex PCR, the repertoire was profiled, and TCRdb retains in-frame clones only, with some absent. The top ten hold roughly 2.8% of the sample, which has about 73,000 clones, approximately 92% seen once. The record originates from a study of T cell changes during pregnancy in multiple sclerosis. Germline V CDR1 and CDR2: SGHTA, FQGNSA. The V end was cut by 3 bases, the J end by 6 bases, with 21 bases between. The CDR3 is 16 amino acids. The clonotype originates from a female donor in good health, enrolled as a control in a pregnancy study. The material sequenced was peripheral blood, taken in the third trimester of pregnancy. V gene TRBV7-2 combines with J gene TRBJ2-7; a weak D match, TRBD1 (6 bases). The CDR3 is CASSFGGTGMYAEQYF. The CDR3 bases are TGTGCCAGCAGCTTCGGTGGAACAGGGATGTATGCCGAGCAGTACTTC. Combining the CDR3 with reference TRBV7-2 and TRBJ2-7 gives the whole variable domain GAGVSQSPSNKVTEKGKDVELRCDPISGHTALYWYRQSLGQGLEFLIYFQGNSAPDKSGLPSDRFSAERTGGSVSTLTIQRTQQEDSAVYLCASSFGGTGMYAEQYFGPGTRLTVT.